This TCR beta chain was captured in a study of cytomegalovirus exposure and HLA in healthy donors. Notes on the study in general: Generally TCR sequences proved uncommon, though certain public TCRs appeared in numerous donors.

Assay: immunoSEQ multiplex PCR; the TCRdb copy retains only in-frame clones and omits some. The profile shows 100,000 to 150,000 clones, roughly nine tenths of them singletons. This clone was seen only a few times. Its cognate antigen is unknown. Sequencing input: PBMCs. The source is a woman younger than 30 in good health and CMV-seronegative.

CDR3 protein: CASRKHGQGEQYF. CDR3 coding DNA: TGTGCCAGCAGAAAGCATGGACAGGGCGAGCAGTACTTC. This sequence joins TRBV28 and TRBJ2-7; 8 nucleotides align to TRBD1. V dropped 6 bases and J dropped 6; count of bases not matched to a gene: 7. Germline lookup yields CDR1 MDHEN and CDR2 SYDVKM. There are 13 residues in the CDR3.